Shown below are 15 T cell receptor beta chains from a single sample sequenced in a study of Graves' ophthalmopathy and Graves' hyperthyroidism. From RNA, the CDR3 regions of TCR beta chains were amplified and sequenced. Second-round multiplex PCR came after first-round RT-PCR with HTBI primers. TCRdb processed the multiplex PCR reads anew with MiXCR; each CDR3 protein has one entry. The sample consists of some 350,000 distinct CDR3 sequences, approximately 18% of them appearing once. The specimen sequenced was peripheral blood. The receptor set was obtained from an adult woman with stable Graves' hyperthyroidism.

The rearrangement joins TRBV15 to TRBJ2-5; D remains ambiguous. In germline, CDR1 is LNHNV, CDR2 YYDKDF (reference sequence). The CDR3 sequence is 13 residues long. V was cut by 5 bases and J by 5 bases, with 12 bases left in between. The CDR3 is CATSGRSLETQYF. CDR3 nucleotides: TGTGCCACCAGCGGTCGGAGCTTGGAGACCCAGTACTTC.

This clonotype was seen at least ten times. This chain connects TRBV24-1 to TRBJ1-2; D is unresolved. The ends were cut back, 3 bases at V and 0 bases at J, with 7 bases in the middle. Germline CDR1 reads KGHDR; CDR2 reads SFDVKD. This CDR3 contains 14 residues. CDR3 DNA sequence: TGTGCCACCAGTGATCCCCGGACTAACTATGGCTACACCTTC. Residues: CATSDPRTNYGYTF.

This clonotype has only a few counts. CDR3 in amino acids: CASSQVPGAEEDSPLHF. CDR3 DNA: TGTGCCAGCAGCCAAGTTCCAGGGGCCGAGGAGGATTCACCCCTCCACTTT. V usage is TRBV4-2 and J usage is TRBJ1-6; tentatively, D is TRBD1 (6 bases). Per the germline V gene, CDR1 is LGHNA and CDR2 is YNFKEQ. The ends were cut back, 1 base at V and 8 bases at J, with 18 bases in the middle. The CDR3 sequence is 17 residues long.

The chain couples TRBV6-1 to TRBJ1-5; D is unclear. The CDR3 is 18 amino acids. Germline V gene sequence: CDR1 MNHNS, CDR2 SASEGT. With 2 bases removed from V and 7 bases from J, the gap between germline ends came to 24 bases. CDR3: CASSEYFVGSYVFQPQHF. CDR3 nucleotides: TGTGCCAGCAGTGAATATTTTGTCGGGTCGTACGTCTTCCAGCCCCAGCATTTT.

This clonotype has at least ten counts. This sequence joins TRBV12-3 or TRBV12-4 and TRBJ2-2, with 12 bases matching TRBD1. CDR3 size: 16 residues. Trimming at V came to 4 bases and at J to 7 bases, leaving 7 bases not matched to a gene. DNA of the CDR3: TGTGCCAGCAGTTGGGGGACAGGGGGCGTGGGCGGGGAGCTGTTTTTT. As protein: CASSWGTGGVGGELFF.

This clonotype was observed many times. The gene calls are TRBV19 and TRBJ1-1, with a tentative D call TRBD1 (5 bases). V shed 1 base and J shed 2 bases, with 8 bases lying between them. The CDR3 length is 14 residues. The V gene's germline CDR1 is LNHDA and CDR2 SQIVND (reference sequence). CDR3 nucleotides: TGTGCCAGTAGTATAGGGCGGACAAACACTGAAGCTTTCTTT. Protein product: CASSIGRTNTEAFF.

This clonotype was seen ten or more times. CDR3 protein: CASSAYSNQPQHF. DNA for the CDR3: TGTGCCAGCAGCGCTTATAGCAATCAGCCCCAGCATTTT. The chain has TRBV6-5 and TRBJ1-5; D remains ambiguous. With 6 bases removed from V and 0 bases from J, the gap between germline ends came to 6 bases. The germline V gene encodes CDR1 MNHEY and CDR2 SVGAGI. The CDR3 spans 13 residues.

The chain employs TRBV3-1 and TRBJ2-2; unclear D gene. Germline assignment: CDR1 LGHDT and CDR2 YNNKEL (reference sequence). V was clipped by 2 bases and J by 5 bases, with 3 bases between them. The CDR3 runs to 12 residues. The CDR3 region is CASSQQTGELFF. CDR3 DNA: TGTGCCAGCAGCCAACAGACCGGGGAGCTGTTTTTT. Full variable domain (rest looked up from reference TRBV3-1 and TRBJ2-2): DTAVSQTPKYLVTQMGNDKSIKCEQNLGHDTMYWYKQDSKKFLKIMFSYNNKELIINETVPNRFSPKSPDKAHLNLHINSLELGDSAVYFCASSQQTGELFFGEGSRLTVL.

This clonotype showed up many times. This chain joins TRBV29-1 and TRBJ2-2; unclear D gene. The germline CDR1 and CDR2 sequences are SQVTM and ANQGSEA. V shed 8 bases and J shed 7 bases, with 11 bases lying between them. The CDR3 covers 11 residues. The CDR3 DNA sequence: TGCAGCTCCTTTTCGCGCGGGGAGCTGTTTTTT. It codes for CSSFSRGELFF.

V and J are TRBV2 and TRBJ1-5; no definite D call. Trimming cost V 4 bases and J 0 bases, with 10 bases left between them. CDR3 length: 15 amino acids. Germline values: CDR1 SNHLY, CDR2 FYNNEI. The CDR3 coding sequence is TGTGCCAGCAGTGGAGGAGATACTAGCAATCAGCCCCAGCATTTT. This codes for CASSGGDTSNQPQHF.

As regards this clonotype: This could be a read error, since a much larger clone is one nucleotide away. V usage is TRBV27 and J usage is TRBJ1-1; 7 nucleotides agree with TRBD1. This CDR3 is built from 16 residues. Germline lookup yields CDR1 MNHEY and CDR2 SMNVEV (reference sequence). CDR3 residues: CASSPYRGLTNTEALF. The DNA of the CDR3 is TGTGCCAGCAGTCCATATAGGGGGCTCACGAACACTGAAGCTCTCTTT.

This clonotype was picked up many times. V is TRBV10-3 and J is TRBJ2-4; D is unclear. The germline V gene encodes CDR1 ENHRY and CDR2 SYGVKD. This CDR3 region has 15 residues. Trimming left V 11 bases short and J 3 bases short, with 20 bases between. The CDR3 region is CAVGKREEDKNIQYF. CDR3 nucleotide sequence: TGTGCCGTCGGAAAGCGAGAAGAAGACAAAAACATTCAGTACTTC.

Concerning this clonotype: Sequence at one end of the junction differs from germline and may be a read error. V is TRBV12-5 and J is TRBJ1-2; 8 bases fit TRBD1. Per germline, CDR1 LGHNT and CDR2 FRNRAP. This CDR3 contains 14 residues. The CDR3 spells CASGLGTGRRQGFF. CDR3 DNA: TGTGCTAGTGGTTTGGGGACAGGGAGGAGACAAGGGTTCTTC.

Many counts were recorded for this clonotype. The chain links TRBV7-2 to TRBJ1-1, with D unclear. The CDR3 totals 15 residues. CDR1 SGHTA and CDR2 FQGNSA come from the germline V gene. V was cut by 2 bases and J by 5 bases, with 15 bases left in between. The CDR3 DNA reads TGTGCCAGCAGCTTATCACTCGGCTTCGGGACTGAAGCTTTCTTT. This codes for CASSLSLGFGTEAFF.

This clonotype was found a few times. The chain links TRBV20-1 to TRBJ2-4, with D possibly TRBD1 on 6 matching bases. Germline CDR1 and CDR2: DFQATT and SNEGSKA (reference sequence). V lost 3 bases and J lost 3, with 15 bases in between. There are 15 residues in the CDR3. The CDR3 nucleotides read TGCAGTGCTAGGTTCAGGGGTCGGGGCAAAAACATTCAGTACTTC. It is translated as CSARFRGRGKNIQYF.